This T cell receptor (beta chain) was found in a study of blood T cell repertoires in COVID-19. Study summary: Specimens from acute and convalescent COVID-19 originated in the United States, Italy and Spain. Sample material is recorded as cDNA or gDNA derived from T cells, B-cell-depleted T cells, or PBMCs.

The CDR3 is 14 residues long. The V and J ends lost 5 bases and 6 bases, in that order; junction bases with no gene match: 5. Germline values: CDR1 LNHNV, CDR2 YYDKDF (reference sequence). Generated by immunoSEQ multiplex PCR, the TCRdb table keeps only in-frame clones and is missing some. Seen here are 70,000 to 95,000 clones, approximately 85% observed once, and the top ten hold under 30%. In this sample, this clone turned up once. J is TRBJ1-2 and V is TRBV15, with 11 bases aligning to TRBD1. The receptor's source is a human donor in a cohort sampled during active COVID-19. Sequenced sample: peripheral blood. The CDR3 bases are TGTGCCACCAGCTTTAGGACAGGGGGCGATGGCTACACCTTC. It translates to CATSFRTGGDGYTF.